One sample yielded the 30 T cell receptor beta chains listed below, sequenced in a study of monozygotic twins with inflammatory bowel disease. TCRdb processed the 5' RACE reads again and assigns one entry to each CDR3 protein, with no DNA. This listing includes around 150,000 distinct CDR3 sequences. The source material was blood. These receptors originate from a human donor with ulcerative colitis or Crohn's disease, or a healthy co-twin of an affected twin (not recorded which).

The V gene is TRBV7-6, the J gene TRBJ2-3; TCRdb outputs TRBD2, but without DNA this stays unchecked. This CDR3 is built from 20 residues. The V gene's germline CDR1 is SGHVS and CDR2 FNYEAQ. The CDR3 sequence is CASSLRGLAGGTLMADTQYF.

The chain carries TRBV6-1 and TRBJ2-3; TCRdb selects TRBD1, and the lack of DNA leaves this call unchecked. CDR3 length equals 15 residues. Germline values: CDR1 MNHNS, CDR2 SASEGT. The CDR3: CASSLDRLSTDTQYF.

This sequence joins TRBV19 and TRBJ1-1; the TCRdb D gene call, TRBD1, has no DNA to confirm it. Per germline, CDR1 LNHDA and CDR2 SQIVND (reference sequence). The length of the CDR3 is 14 residues. The CDR3 is CASSEGAMNTEAFF.

This chain links TRBV10-3 with TRBJ2-7; the D call from TCRdb, TRBD2, cannot be confirmed without DNA. Per germline, CDR1 ENHRY and CDR2 SYGVKD. The CDR3 contains 14 residues. The chain's CDR3 is CAISEGQASYEQYF.

This chain links TRBV6-5 with TRBJ1-1; absent DNA, TCRdb's TRBD1 call cannot be checked. This CDR3 has 13 residues. Germline CDR1 MNHEY, CDR2 SVGAGI. CDR3 region: CASSHRALAEAFF.

The chain recombines TRBV5-1 with TRBJ2-2. There are 13 residues in the CDR3. The germline gives CDR1 SGHRS, CDR2 YFSETQ. Here the CDR3 reads CATSLDNTGELFF.

The rearrangement links TRBV20-1 to TRBJ1-4; no DNA is available, so the TRBD1 call from TCRdb remains unchecked. This CDR3 spans 15 amino acids. Germline loops: CDR1 DFQATT, CDR2 SNEGSKA (reference sequence). The CDR3 here is CSARDGGRVREKLFF.

The chain recombines TRBV25-1 with TRBJ2-6; TCRdb reports TRBD1, a call that lacks DNA to check it against. The germline V gene has CDR1 MGHDK and CDR2 SYGVNS. The CDR3 loop spans 16 amino acids. The CDR3 spells CASSGGQLSGANVLTF.

The chain is built from TRBV7-8 and TRBJ2-1; lacking DNA, the TRBD2 call made by TCRdb goes unchecked. This CDR3 is 16 amino acids long. Germline CDR1 reads SGHVS; CDR2 reads FQNEAQ. The CDR3 loop is CASSPRVAGSYNEQFF.

This chain connects TRBV25-1 to TRBJ1-2; the TCRdb call, TRBD1, lacks DNA for checking. The CDR3 is 15 amino acids. Germline V gene sequence: CDR1 MGHDK, CDR2 SYGVNS. This CDR3 reads CASSRAGGEVYGYTF.

The V and J genes are TRBV5-1 and TRBJ2-3; without DNA, the TCRdb call of TRBD1 cannot be checked. Germline assignment: CDR1 SGHRS and CDR2 YFSETQ. The CDR3 loop spans 16 amino acids. The CDR3 sequence is CASSFPGRRVTDTQYF.

V and J are TRBV20-1 and TRBJ2-1; TCRdb calls TRBD1, which cannot be checked without DNA. The germline V gene encodes CDR1 DFQATT and CDR2 SNEGSKA (reference sequence). There are 16 residues in the CDR3. The CDR3 loop reads CSARGDRGHLYDEQFF.

The genes are TRBV11-2 and TRBJ2-3; as DNA is missing, the TRBD2 call by TCRdb cannot be tested. The CDR3 loop spans 18 amino acids. Germline V CDR1 and CDR2: SGHAT, FQNNGV. The CDR3 region is CASSQGLAGVSSTDTQYF.

The rearrangement uses TRBV6-2 or TRBV6-3 and TRBJ2-7; TCRdb names TRBD2, which stays unverified in the absence of DNA. This CDR3 comprises 15 residues. The germline V gene encodes CDR1 MNHEY and CDR2 SVGEGT. CDR3 region: CASSYLSGEPYEQYF.

V and J are TRBV21-1 and TRBJ2-5; no DNA is available, so the TRBD2 call from TCRdb remains unchecked. TRBV21-1 is deemed a pseudogene. This CDR3 is 15 amino acids long. CDR3 sequence reads: CASSNLAGGQETQNF.

The gene calls are TRBV4-1 and TRBJ2-1; TCRdb indicates TRBD1, and absent DNA this call remains unverified. The CDR3 loop spans 14 amino acids. Looked up from germline, CDR1 is MGHRA and CDR2 is YSYEKL. CDR3 residues: CASSPGPDPLEQFF.

The rearrangement uses TRBV20-1 and TRBJ1-5; no DNA is available, so the TRBD1 call from TCRdb remains unchecked. The length of the CDR3 is 15 residues. Germline loops: CDR1 DFQATT, CDR2 SNEGSKA (reference sequence). CDR3 residues: CSASPGQGAGQPQHF.

This chain joins TRBV12-3 or TRBV12-4 and TRBJ2-3; TCRdb's D call, TRBD2, is unchecked because there is no DNA. CDR3 length: 15 residues. This CDR3 reads CASSLGEGGTDTQYF.

The chain carries TRBV29-1 and TRBJ2-1; TCRdb returns TRBD1, unconfirmable since there is no DNA. Germline V gene sequence: CDR1 SQVTM, CDR2 ANQGSEA. The CDR3 is made up of 12 amino acids. CDR3 sequence: CSAAGGEDWGFF.

The rearrangement uses TRBV7-2 and TRBJ1-2. Germline CDR1 SGHTA, CDR2 FQGNSA. The CDR3 runs 14 residues. This CDR3 is CASSLDYGRDGYTF.

The CDR3 is CASSFGEGPHYHEQFF. V and J are TRBV5-1 and TRBJ2-1; TCRdb's D call of TRBD2 is untestable without DNA. CDR1 is SGHRS, CDR2 YFSETQ, per germline. The length of the CDR3 is 16 residues.

The genes are TRBV12-3 or TRBV12-4 and TRBJ2-5; TCRdb gives TRBD1 as the D gene, but with no DNA this cannot be confirmed. The CDR3 has 11 amino acids. Here the CDR3 reads CASRQGETQYF.

The J gene is TRBJ1-5, the V gene TRBV12-3 or TRBV12-4; lacking DNA, the TRBD1 call made by TCRdb goes unchecked. This CDR3 is 14 amino acids long. CDR3 amino acids: CASSLGAVNQPQHF.

The gene calls are TRBV12-3 or TRBV12-4 and TRBJ1-1; TCRdb picks TRBD1, but there is no DNA to check that call. This CDR3 has 15 residues. The CDR3 spells CASSLRGKPNTEAFF.

The chain links TRBV3-1 to TRBJ2-2. The CDR3 has 14 amino acids. Germline V gives CDR1 LGHDT, CDR2 YNNKEL (reference sequence). CDR3 sequence reads: CASSQDSLARGLFF.

The chain combines TRBV20-1 with TRBJ2-5. Looked up from germline, CDR1 is DFQATT and CDR2 is SNEGSKA (reference sequence). This CDR3 has 14 amino acids. This CDR3 is CSARMSAVQETQYF.

V is TRBV4-2 and J is TRBJ2-3; TCRdb picks TRBD2, but there is no DNA to check that call. The CDR3 is 19 amino acids. CDR1 is LGHNA, CDR2 YNFKEQ, per germline. The CDR3: CASSQDMTSGGYSTDTQYF.

V usage is TRBV12-3 or TRBV12-4 and J usage is TRBJ2-3. The CDR3 extends over 13 amino acids. CDR3 amino acids: CASSLGYTDTQYF.

The rearrangement uses TRBV18 and TRBJ2-7; TCRdb designates TRBD1, a call that cannot be tested without DNA. The germline V gene encodes CDR1 KGHSH and CDR2 LQKENI. The CDR3 sequence is 16 residues long. The CDR3 loop is CASSPGRRGRGSEQYF. Variable domain in full (rest from reference TRBV18 and TRBJ2-7): NAGVMQNPRHLVRRRGQEARLRCSPMKGHSHVYWYRQLPEEGLKFMVYLQKENIIDESGMPKERFSAEFPKEGPSILRIQQVVRGDSAAYFCASSPGRRGRGSEQYFGPGTRLTVT.

The chain has TRBV12-5 and TRBJ2-1; TCRdb reports TRBD2, a call that lacks DNA to check it against. The CDR3 runs to 15 residues. Germline assignment: CDR1 LGHNT and CDR2 FRNRAP. The CDR3 reads CASGPRLAGQNEQFF. Supplemented by reference TRBV12-5 and TRBJ2-1, the full variable domain reads DARVTQTPRHKVTEMGQEVTMRCQPILGHNTVFWYRQTMMQGLELLAYFRNRAPLDDSGMPKDRFSAEMPDATLATLKIQPSEPRDSAVYFCASGPRLAGQNEQFFGPGTRLTVL.